This is a list of T cell receptor beta chains from one sample in a study of CD8+ T cells in alopecia areata. The method was immunoSEQ multiplex PCR; TCRdb's version includes in-frame clones alone and lacks a portion of them. The sample consists of 150,000 to 250,000 clones, 50% to 60% of them appearing once. The material was CD4+ T cells sorted from blood, obtained at week 4, from a patient treated with tofacitinib. Receptors were obtained from a human donor with alopecia areata. Both conserved end residues are part of each CDR3. The order of the fields is CDR3 DNA, CDR3 protein, clone size, D gene, J gene, V gene, CDR3 length. D genes are given only for firm matches. Rows give clone size only sometimes, using once, few, many, or a class for an expanded clone.

cdr3_nt: TGCGCCAGCAGCAGGGACCAAGAGACCCAGTACTTC
cdr3_aa: CASSRDQETQYF
clone_size: NA
d_call: NA
j_call: TRBJ2-5
v_call: TRBV5-1
cdr3_length: 12

cdr3_nt: TGTGCCTGGAGCGGACTAGCGGGGGGTTCCTACGAGCAGTACTTC
cdr3_aa: CAWSGLAGGSYEQYF
clone_size: NA
d_call: TRBD2
j_call: TRBJ2-7
v_call: TRBV30
cdr3_length: 15

cdr3_nt: TGTGCCAGCAGTGGGAGGTACAATTCACCCCTCCACTTT
cdr3_aa: CASSGRYNSPLHF
clone_size: few
d_call: NA
j_call: TRBJ1-6
v_call: TRBV6-1
cdr3_length: 13

cdr3_nt: TGTGCCACCAGCAGGGAGGGGTACACTGAAGCTTTCTTT
cdr3_aa: CATSREGYTEAFF
clone_size: few
d_call: NA
j_call: TRBJ1-1
v_call: TRBV15
cdr3_length: 13

cdr3_nt: TGTGCTAGCAGCTTAGGCCTAAACACCGGGGAGCTGTTTTTT
cdr3_aa: CASSLGLNTGELFF
clone_size: NA
d_call: NA
j_call: TRBJ2-2
v_call: TRBV7-7
cdr3_length: 14

cdr3_nt: TGTGCCAGCAGCCTACGACAGATGAACACTGAAGCTTTCTTT
cdr3_aa: CASSLRQMNTEAFF
clone_size: NA
d_call: NA
j_call: TRBJ1-1
v_call: TRBV5-6
cdr3_length: 14

cdr3_nt: TGTGCCAGCAGCCGAGGGGGGCCTGAAGATACGCAGTATTTT
cdr3_aa: CASSRGGPEDTQYF
clone_size: NA
d_call: NA
j_call: TRBJ2-3
v_call: TRBV6-1
cdr3_length: 14

cdr3_nt: TGTGCCAGCAGTTCCGGGACAGGGGCGAACATTCAGTACTTC
cdr3_aa: CASSSGTGANIQYF
clone_size: few
d_call: TRBD1
j_call: TRBJ2-4
v_call: TRBV27
cdr3_length: 14

cdr3_nt: TGTGCCTGGGGGACGCCCGGGGTGACTGAAGCTTTCTTT
cdr3_aa: CAWGTPGVTEAFF
clone_size: NA
d_call: NA
j_call: TRBJ1-1
v_call: TRBV30
cdr3_length: 13

cdr3_nt: TGCAGCGTGCGAGGACTAGCCGTCTACGAGCAGTACTTC
cdr3_aa: CSVRGLAVYEQYF
clone_size: NA
d_call: TRBD2
j_call: TRBJ2-7
v_call: TRBV29-1
cdr3_length: 13

cdr3_nt: TGTGCCAGCAGCCGGGGTCTCTCACAAACCTACGAGCAGTACTTC
cdr3_aa: CASSRGLSQTYEQYF
clone_size: NA
d_call: NA
j_call: TRBJ2-7
v_call: TRBV7-2
cdr3_length: 15

cdr3_nt: TGTGCCAGCAGTTACTCCAACAGGGTAAACTATGGCTACACCTTC
cdr3_aa: CASSYSNRVNYGYTF
clone_size: NA
d_call: NA
j_call: TRBJ1-2
v_call: TRBV6-5
cdr3_length: 15

cdr3_nt: TGTGCCAGCAGCCTAGGATCTTCGTCTCTCTATGGCTACACCTTC
cdr3_aa: CASSLGSSSLYGYTF
clone_size: NA
d_call: NA
j_call: TRBJ1-2
v_call: TRBV7-3
cdr3_length: 15

cdr3_nt: TGTGCCTCGGGACAAGGGTGGAGCTGGCTCTTT
cdr3_aa: CASGQGWSWLF
clone_size: once
d_call: NA
j_call: TRBJ1-1
v_call: TRBV30
cdr3_length: 11

cdr3_nt: TGTGCCAGCATACTAGCGGGGTCGGCTTCGACCCAGTACTTC
cdr3_aa: CASILAGSASTQYF
clone_size: NA
d_call: TRBD2
j_call: TRBJ2-5
v_call: TRBV2
cdr3_length: 14

cdr3_nt: TGTGCCAGCAGCTTCGCCGGGGACCGTGGCTACACCTTC
cdr3_aa: CASSFAGDRGYTF
clone_size: NA
d_call: NA
j_call: TRBJ1-2
v_call: TRBV7-9
cdr3_length: 13

cdr3_nt: TGTGCCAGCAGTGCTTACAGGGGTGCCGGCTATGGCTACACCTTC
cdr3_aa: CASSAYRGAGYGYTF
clone_size: NA
d_call: TRBD1
j_call: TRBJ1-2
v_call: TRBV2
cdr3_length: 15

cdr3_nt: TGTGCCTGGAGTGTATTATCAAACTATGGCTACACCTTC
cdr3_aa: CAWSVLSNYGYTF
clone_size: NA
d_call: NA
j_call: TRBJ1-2
v_call: TRBV30
cdr3_length: 13

cdr3_nt: TGTGCCTGGAGTCCGGGGGGGTCCCTCACTGAAGCTTTCTTT
cdr3_aa: CAWSPGGSLTEAFF
clone_size: NA
d_call: NA
j_call: TRBJ1-1
v_call: TRBV30
cdr3_length: 14

cdr3_nt: TGTGCCTGGAGCCCGACAACGGCAGGGAAAAATGGCTACACCTTC
cdr3_aa: CAWSPTTAGKNGYTF
clone_size: NA
d_call: NA
j_call: TRBJ1-2
v_call: TRBV30
cdr3_length: 15

cdr3_nt: TGTGCCAGCAGCCGCGGGGGCCAAGAGACCCAGTACTTC
cdr3_aa: CASSRGGQETQYF
clone_size: few
d_call: TRBD2
j_call: TRBJ2-5
v_call: TRBV27
cdr3_length: 13

cdr3_nt: TGTGCCAGCAGCGTAGCACAGGGGGCCGGGGAGCTGTTTTTT
cdr3_aa: CASSVAQGAGELFF
clone_size: once
d_call: TRBD1
j_call: TRBJ2-2
v_call: TRBV9
cdr3_length: 14